This T cell receptor beta chain was profiled in a study of shared clonotypes between healthy human individuals. Across the whole study: For every donor, three CD4 naive, three CD4 memory, two CD8 naive and one CD8 memory plates were used.

With 6 bases removed from V and 4 bases from J, the gap between germline ends came to 11 bases. The CDR3 has 13 amino acids. The germline V gene has CDR1 SGHNT and CDR2 YENEEA. Measured with immunoSEQ multiplex PCR; TCRdb has only the in-frame clones, and not every one. The sample comprises roughly 2,300,000 clones, about nine tenths of which are singletons, and about 0.36% rests with the top ten. Notes on the study in general: As a rule, naive subsets had a larger estimated richness than memory subsets. Clonotypes that were shared across a handful of donors made up around 5% of naive CD4 clonotypes.

To note about this clone: Its specificity is unknown. This CDR3 is also generated by other DNA sequences in the sample.

The chain employs TRBV11-3 and TRBJ2-3; perhaps TRBD1 as D (5 bases). The sequenced sample was naive CD4+ T cells from PBMCs. Subset indicated: CD45RA+ positively selected. This TCR was recovered from a man between 18 and 29 years old in good health. Some clones in this sample may be carry-over from other donors' samples. CDR3 nucleotide sequence: TGTGCCAGCAGTCTAAGGGGTGCAGATACGCAGTATTTT. Amino acids: CASSLRGADTQYF.